These 23 T cell receptor beta chains came from one sample sequenced in a study of OX40 agonist ivuxolimab in advanced cancers. The table came from immunoSEQ multiplex PCR; TCRdb's copy has only in-frame clones and leaves some out. Here the sample spans 30,000 or so clones, about four fifths being singletons. Sequencing was performed on CD4+ or CD8+ T cells sorted from blood, taken in a trial of the OX40 agonist ivuxolimab. These receptors came from an adult with an advanced solid tumor such as melanoma, head and neck, liver or kidney cancer.

This clone was picked up a small number of times. V gene TRBV10-3 combines with J gene TRBJ2-3; D remains unclear. This CDR3 contains 12 residues. Germline lookup yields CDR1 ENHRY and CDR2 SYGVKD. V was clipped by 4 bases and J by 4 bases, with 6 bases between them. In DNA form, the CDR3 reads TGTGCCATCAGTGCTACGGCAGATACGCAGTATTTT. As protein: CAISATADTQYF.

CDR3 nucleotide sequence: TGTGCCAGCTCACCAGCGATAGGGACAGGGGACCACTACGAGCAGTACTTC. It yields the protein CASSPAIGTGDHYEQYF. The chain links TRBV18 to TRBJ2-7; 10 nucleotides align to TRBD1. Germline assignment: CDR1 KGHSH and CDR2 LQKENI. The CDR3 has 17 amino acids. J gave up 3 bases and V 2 bases, and 10 bases lay outside the gene matches.

The chain employs TRBV7-9 and TRBJ2-3; no reliable D call. Trimming shortened V by 5 bases and J by 6 bases, and 12 bases separated the two germline ends. Looked up from germline, CDR1 is SEHNR and CDR2 is FQNEAQ (reference sequence). The CDR3 spans 13 residues. The CDR3: CASSPRTADTQYF. The CDR3 nucleotides read TGTGCCAGCAGCCCGAGGACCGCGGATACGCAGTATTTT.

The chain couples TRBV30 to TRBJ2-7; 8 bases are shared with TRBD1. The CDR3 has 15 residues. J gave up 0 bases and V 2 bases, and 6 bases lay outside the gene matches. CDR1 and CDR2 (germline): GTSNPN, SVGIG (reference sequence). The CDR3 DNA reads TGTGCCTGGAGTCCACCGGACAGGGTCTCCTACGAGCAGTACTTC. Protein product: CAWSPPDRVSYEQYF.

The chain carries TRBV28 and TRBJ1-5, with 7 bases aligning to TRBD1. The CDR3 length is 14 residues. Looked up from germline, CDR1 is MDHEN and CDR2 is SYDVKM. Germline trimming cut 2 bases from V and 6 bases from J; bases unmatched to any gene: 4. In DNA, the CDR3 is TGTGCCAGCAGTTTAACCCACAGGGGTCAGCCCCAGCATTTT. It is translated as CASSLTHRGQPQHF.

This clone was observed a single time. This chain uses TRBV19 with TRBJ2-1, with 7 bases matching TRBD2. Germline V gene lookup returns CDR1 LNHDA and CDR2 SQIVND (reference sequence). V trimming: 4 bases; J trimming: 2 bases; junction bases outside the gene matches: 2. This CDR3 comprises 14 residues. The DNA of the CDR3 is TGTGCCAGTAGTAGGGCGGGGGCCTACAATGAGCAGTTCTTC. Translating it yields CASSRAGAYNEQFF.

This chain connects TRBV15 to TRBJ1-1; D is unclear. The CDR3 covers 14 residues. With 1 base removed from V and 7 bases from J, the gap between germline ends came to 13 bases. The V gene's germline CDR1 is LNHNV and CDR2 YYDKDF (reference sequence). CDR3 loop: CATSRGGSVREAFF. The CDR3 DNA sequence: TGTGCCACCAGCAGAGGTGGGTCGGTCCGTGAAGCTTTCTTT. Variable domain in full (rest from reference TRBV15 and TRBJ1-1): DAMVIQNPRYQVTQFGKPVTLSCSQTLNHNVMYWYQQKSSQAPKLLFHYYDKDFNNEADTPDNFQSRRPNTSFCFLDIRSPGLGDTAMYLCATSRGGSVREAFFGQGTRLTVV.

In its sample, this clone was seen a few times. The rearrangement uses TRBV6-6 and TRBJ2-7; D gene ambiguous. The CDR3 is 12 residues long. CDR1 MNHNY and CDR2 SVGAGI come from the germline V gene (reference sequence). Deletions cut 2 bases from V and 6 bases from J, with 8 bases between. The CDR3 here is CASSYGVGEQYF. CDR3 DNA: TGTGCCAGCAGTTACGGGGTGGGCGAGCAGTACTTC.

The chain employs TRBV5-6 and TRBJ2-3; a possible D gene is TRBD1 (5 bases). There are 17 residues in the CDR3. Germline V CDR1 and CDR2: SGHDT, YYEEEE. V was clipped by 0 bases and J by 1 base, with 15 bases between them. CDR3 residues: CASSLGDARERTDTQYF. In DNA, the CDR3 is TGTGCCAGCAGCTTGGGAGACGCCAGGGAACGCACAGATACGCAGTATTTT.

The gene calls are TRBV28 and TRBJ1-4, with D possibly being TRBD1 (6 bases). Trimming removed 8 bases at V and 5 bases at J, with 12 bases between. The CDR3 sequence is 13 residues long. From germline, CDR1 is MDHEN and CDR2 SYDVKM. The CDR3 DNA reads as TGTGCCAGCGGCTCGGGGGCGAATGAAAAACTGTTTTTT. This codes for CASGSGANEKLFF.

This chain uses TRBV23-1 with TRBJ2-4; possibly TRBD1 for D (6 bases). Being an ORF, TRBV23-1 has a function that is uncertain. The CDR3 is 18 residues long. V was clipped by 0 bases and J by 0 bases, with 15 bases between them. The CDR3 loop reads CASSQSRDNMLAKNIQYF. The CDR3 DNA sequence: TGCGCCAGCAGTCAATCGAGGGACAACATGCTAGCCAAAAACATTCAGTACTTC.

The V gene is TRBV7-6, the J gene TRBJ2-1; 11 bases are shared with TRBD2. CDR3 size: 15 residues. CDR1 is SGHVS and CDR2 is FNYEAQ in the germline V gene. V trimming: 6 bases; J trimming: 7 bases; junction bases outside the gene matches: 8. The CDR3 sequence: CASRPQASGGNEQFF. The DNA for the CDR3 is TGTGCCAGCAGGCCACAAGCTAGCGGGGGGAATGAGCAGTTCTTC.

This clone has just a few counts. The chain recombines TRBV29-1 with TRBJ1-2, with 7 bases that match TRBD1. Germline values: CDR1 SQVTM, CDR2 ANQGSEA. Trimming took 4 bases from V and 4 from J; bases not matched to a gene: 6. The CDR3 covers 13 residues. The CDR3 DNA is TGCAGCGTTGTCCAGGGGGGTAGCTATGGCTACACCTTC. It specifies CSVVQGGSYGYTF. Complete variable domain (other parts from reference TRBV29-1 and TRBJ1-2): SAVISQKPSRDICQRGTSLTIQCQVDSQVTMMFWYRQQPGQSLTLIATANQGSEATYESGFVIDKFPISRPNLTFSTLTVSNMSPEDSSIYLCSVVQGGSYGYTFGSGTRLTVV.

The chain uses TRBV6-1 and TRBJ2-5; TRBD2 is a possible D gene (5 bases). This CDR3 spans 15 amino acids. The V gene's germline CDR1 is MNHNS and CDR2 SASEGT. Trimming took off 2 bases at V and 4 bases at J, with 14 bases between the two ends. The chain's CDR3 is CASSEMGTGLETQYF. CDR3 nucleotide sequence: TGTGCCAGCAGTGAAATGGGCACGGGGTTAGAGACCCAGTACTTC.

The V and J genes are TRBV5-1 and TRBJ1-1; D is perhaps TRBD1 (6 bases). CDR1 is SGHRS and CDR2 is YFSETQ in the germline V gene. V was trimmed by 5 bases and J by 2 bases, leaving 16 bases between them. This CDR3 spans 15 amino acids. CDR3 DNA sequence: TGCGCCAGCAGGTTAGGGACACTTGGAAACACTGAAGCTTTCTTT. It yields the protein CASRLGTLGNTEAFF.

This clone has only one observation. V is TRBV19 and J is TRBJ2-3, with 9 nucleotides matching TRBD1. The V gene end was trimmed by 8 bases and the J gene end by 3 bases; junction bases not matched to a gene: 6. Germline loops: CDR1 LNHDA, CDR2 SQIVND (reference sequence). The CDR3 is made up of 14 amino acids. The CDR3 sequence is CASRHRGRTDTQYF. CDR3 DNA: TGTGCCAGTCGGCACAGGGGGCGAACAGATACGCAGTATTTT.

As for this clone: Additional DNA sequences in this sample encode the identical CDR3. This chain uses TRBV2 with TRBJ1-2, with unresolved D. The CDR3 runs 13 residues. V was cut by 1 base and J by 3 bases, with 6 bases left in between. CDR1 and CDR2 from the germline V gene are SNHLY and FYNNEI. DNA of the CDR3: TGTGCCAGCAGTGAAGTTAGGGACTATGGCTACACCTTC. Translation gives CASSEVRDYGYTF.

The chain employs TRBV5-1 and TRBJ1-1, with 8 positions matching TRBD1. V trimming: 4 bases; J trimming: 1 base; junction bases outside the gene matches: 9. The CDR3 covers 16 residues. CDR1 and CDR2 from the germline V gene are SGHRS and YFSETQ. The CDR3 loop is CASSTSGGGWNTEAFF. CDR3 sequence (DNA): TGCGCCAGCAGCACGTCAGGGGGCGGTTGGAACACTGAAGCTTTCTTT. The full variable domain, its missing parts supplied by reference TRBV5-1 and TRBJ1-1, is KAGVTQTPRYLIKTRGQQVTLSCSPISGHRSVSWYQQTPGQGLQFLFEYFSETQRNKGNFPGRFSGRQFSNSRSEMNVSTLELGDSALYLCASSTSGGGWNTEAFFGQGTRLTVV.

This clone was seen a few times. The CDR3 is CASSIEGGNEQYF. The CDR3, as DNA: TGTGCCAGTAGTATAGAGGGGGGCAACGAGCAGTACTTC. The chain recombines TRBV19 with TRBJ2-7, with D possibly being TRBD1 or TRBD2 (6 bases each). CDR3 length: 13 residues. Germline CDR1 is LNHDA and CDR2 is SQIVND (reference sequence). Trimming left V 0 bases short and J 5 bases short, with 8 bases between.

The genes are TRBV11-3 and TRBJ2-3, with D unresolved. Germline CDR1 SGHNT, CDR2 YENEEA. The CDR3 has 12 residues. Trimming cost V 1 base and J 6 bases, with 5 bases left between them. The CDR3: CASSLVGDTQYF. The CDR3 DNA follows: TGTGCCAGCAGCTTAGTTGGTGATACGCAGTATTTT.

The V and J genes are TRBV7-3 and TRBJ2-1; TRBD2 matches at 11 bases. The CDR3 is 16 residues long. V shed 2 bases, J shed 7 bases, and the junction held 7 bases outside the gene matches. The V gene's germline CDR1 is SGHTA and CDR2 FQGTGA. CDR3 coding DNA: TGTGCCAGCAGCTTAGGGGGGACTAGCGGAAGAAATGAGCAGTTCTTC. It codes for CASSLGGTSGRNEQFF.

J is TRBJ2-2 and V is TRBV19; maybe TRBD1 (5 bases). The CDR3 covers 16 residues. Trimming cost V 6 bases and J 1 base, with 15 bases left between them. Germline loops: CDR1 LNHDA, CDR2 SQIVND (reference sequence). DNA of the CDR3: TGTGCCAGTAGACCGACTTGGACAAAGAACACCGGGGAGCTGTTTTTT. Its translation is CASRPTWTKNTGELFF.

The rearrangement joins TRBV29-1 to TRBJ1-1; no clear D. This CDR3 comprises 13 residues. CDR1 SQVTM and CDR2 ANQGSEA come from the germline V gene. V was cut by 4 bases and J by 1 base, with 10 bases left in between. The CDR3 coding sequence is TGCAGCGTTGCGGAAGATCCGAACACTGAAGCTTTCTTT. Protein: CSVAEDPNTEAFF.